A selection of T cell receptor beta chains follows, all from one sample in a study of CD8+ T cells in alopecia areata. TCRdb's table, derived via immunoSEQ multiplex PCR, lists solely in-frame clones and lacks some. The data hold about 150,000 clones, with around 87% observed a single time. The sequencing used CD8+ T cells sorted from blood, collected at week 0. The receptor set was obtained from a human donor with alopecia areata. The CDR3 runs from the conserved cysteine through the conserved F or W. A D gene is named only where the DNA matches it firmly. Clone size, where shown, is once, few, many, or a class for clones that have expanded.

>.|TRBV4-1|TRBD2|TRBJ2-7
TGCGCCAGCAGCGAAGAGACTAGCGGGGCTACCTACGAGCAGTACTTC
CASSEETSGATYEQYF
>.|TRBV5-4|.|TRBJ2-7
TGTGCCAGCAGCTTGGGTCAGGGGAACGAGCAGTACTTC
CASSLGQGNEQYF
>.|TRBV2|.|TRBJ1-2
TGTGCCAGCTGGGGAGGGCGCGGTGGCTACACCTTC
CASWGGRGGYTF
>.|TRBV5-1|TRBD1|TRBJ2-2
TGCGCCAGCAGCCCTGGACAGGGGACCGGGGAGCTGTTTTTT
CASSPGQGTGELFF
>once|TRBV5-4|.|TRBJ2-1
TGTGCCAGCAGCTTCCGGGGCTCCTACAATGAGCAGTTCTTC
CASSFRGSYNEQFF
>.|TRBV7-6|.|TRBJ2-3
TGTGCCAGCAGCAGGGGGGGGGATACGCAGTATTTT
CASSRGGDTQYF
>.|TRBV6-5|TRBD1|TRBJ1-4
TGTGCCAGCAGTTACTCGGGACAGGGGAAAGAAAAACTGTTTTTT
CASSYSGQGKEKLFF
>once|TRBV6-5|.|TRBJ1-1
TGTGCCAGCAGTTACTCAGGGGGATTGAGCACTGAAGCTTTCTTT
CASSYSGGLSTEAFF
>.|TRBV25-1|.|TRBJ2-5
TGTGCCAGCAGTGAACTTAACAGAGGCCAAGAGACCCAGTACTTC
CASSELNRGQETQYF
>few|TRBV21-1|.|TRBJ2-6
TGTGCCAGCAGCAAAGTGGGGTGTGTCGGGGCCAACGTCCTGACTTTC
CASSKVGCVGANVLTF